This T cell receptor beta chain comes out of a study of CD8+CD57+ T cells in acquired aplastic anemia. Study background: Around 3.5 ug was the average amount of DNA from sorted CD4+ and CD8+ cells.

For CDR3 and TCR beta VDJ profiling, genomic DNA was the template used. Each CDR3 protein gets one entry after TCRdb re-called the reads with MiXCR. The sample holds 150,000 or so distinct CDR3 sequences; roughly 48% are singletons and the top ten take 1.1%. Individuals selected for sequencing had exhibited CD8+CD57+ cell expansion on flow cytometry. This CDR3 is built from 14 residues. V lost 5 bases, J lost 1 base, and 1 base stayed unmatched. The sequenced material came from sorted CD4+, CD8+, or CD8+CD57+ T cells (not recorded which) from PBMCs. The chain uses TRBV12-3 or TRBV12-4 and TRBJ1-1, with 10 bases identical to TRBD1. The source of this sequence is a human donor with aplastic anemia. The CDR3 sequence is CASSGDRGNTEAFF. Written as DNA, the CDR3 is TGTGCCAGCAGTGGGGACAGGGGGAACACTGAAGCTTTCTTT.